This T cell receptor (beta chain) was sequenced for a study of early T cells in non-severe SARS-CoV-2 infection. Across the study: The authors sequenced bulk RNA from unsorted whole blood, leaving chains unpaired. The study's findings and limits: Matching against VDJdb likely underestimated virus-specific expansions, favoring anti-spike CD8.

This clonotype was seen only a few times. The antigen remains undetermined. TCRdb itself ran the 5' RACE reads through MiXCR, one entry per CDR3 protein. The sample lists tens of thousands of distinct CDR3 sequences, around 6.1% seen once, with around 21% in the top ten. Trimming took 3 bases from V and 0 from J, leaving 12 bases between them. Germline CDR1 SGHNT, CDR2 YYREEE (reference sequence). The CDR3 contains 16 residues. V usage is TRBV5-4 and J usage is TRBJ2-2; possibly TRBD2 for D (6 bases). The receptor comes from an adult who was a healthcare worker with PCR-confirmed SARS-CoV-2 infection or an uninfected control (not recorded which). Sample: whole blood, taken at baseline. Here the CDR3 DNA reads TGTGCCAGCAGCTCCGGCGGGGCGTCGAACACCGGGGAGCTGTTTTTT. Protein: CASSSGGASNTGELFF.